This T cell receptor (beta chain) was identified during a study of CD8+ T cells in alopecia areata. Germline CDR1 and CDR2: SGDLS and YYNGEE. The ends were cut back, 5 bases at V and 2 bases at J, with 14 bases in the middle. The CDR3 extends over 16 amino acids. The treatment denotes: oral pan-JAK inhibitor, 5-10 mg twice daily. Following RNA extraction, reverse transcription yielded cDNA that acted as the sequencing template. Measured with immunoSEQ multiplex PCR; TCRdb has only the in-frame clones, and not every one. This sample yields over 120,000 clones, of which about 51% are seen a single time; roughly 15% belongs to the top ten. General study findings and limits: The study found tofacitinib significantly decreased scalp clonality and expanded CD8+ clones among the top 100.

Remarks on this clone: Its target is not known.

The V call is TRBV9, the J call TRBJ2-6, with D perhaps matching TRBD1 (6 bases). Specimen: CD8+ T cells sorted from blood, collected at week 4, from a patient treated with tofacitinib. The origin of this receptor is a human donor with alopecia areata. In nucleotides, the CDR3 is TGTGCCAGCAGGGGGCTCAGGGGTGCTGGGGCCAACGTCCTGACTTTC. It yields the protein CASRGLRGAGANVLTF.